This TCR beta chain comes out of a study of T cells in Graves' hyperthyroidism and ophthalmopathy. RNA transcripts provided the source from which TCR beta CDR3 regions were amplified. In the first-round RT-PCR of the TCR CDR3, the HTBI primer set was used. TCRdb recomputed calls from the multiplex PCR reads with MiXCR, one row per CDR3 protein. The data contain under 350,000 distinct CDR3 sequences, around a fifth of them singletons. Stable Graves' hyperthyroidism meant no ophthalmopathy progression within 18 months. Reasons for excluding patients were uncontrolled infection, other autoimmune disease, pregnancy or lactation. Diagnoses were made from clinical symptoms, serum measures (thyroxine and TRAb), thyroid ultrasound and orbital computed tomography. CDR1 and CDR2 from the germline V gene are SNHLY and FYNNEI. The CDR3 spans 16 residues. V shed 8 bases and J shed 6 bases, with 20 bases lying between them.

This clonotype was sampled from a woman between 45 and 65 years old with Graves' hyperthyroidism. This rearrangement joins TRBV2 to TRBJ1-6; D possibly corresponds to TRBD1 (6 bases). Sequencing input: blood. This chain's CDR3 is CASSPLGGQSNSPLHF. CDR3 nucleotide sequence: TGTGCCAGCTCCCCTCTGGGCGGACAGTCTAATTCACCCCTCCACTTT. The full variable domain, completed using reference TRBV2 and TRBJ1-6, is EPEVTQTPSHQVTQMGQEVILRCVPISNHLYFYWYRQILGQKVEFLVSFYNNEISEKSEIFDDQFSVERPDGSNFTLKIRSTKLEDSAMYFCASSPLGGQSNSPLHFGNGTRLTVT.